These 27 T cell receptor beta chains share one sample of origin, sequenced in a study of cytomegalovirus exposure and HLA in healthy donors. Both 60 Vbeta primers and 13 Jbeta primers went into the PCR. The repertoire was sequenced with immunoSEQ multiplex PCR; TCRdb's copy has only in-frame clones and lacks some. The sample yields under 150,000 clones, 63% seen once. The sequenced sample consisted of PBMCs. The receptors stem from a middle-aged man in good health and CMV-seropositive.

The gene calls are TRBV5-4 and TRBJ2-7; D gene unclear. This CDR3 comprises 13 residues. Trimming cost V 0 bases and J 2 bases, with 6 bases left between them. Germline V lookup: CDR1 SGHNT, CDR2 YYREEE (reference sequence). CDR3: CASSLDSTYEQYF. CDR3 coding DNA: TGTGCCAGCAGCTTGGACAGTACCTACGAGCAGTACTTC.

This clone was detected only a few times. The V call is TRBV27, the J call TRBJ1-5; TRBD1 is a possible D gene (5 bases). Germline V lookup: CDR1 MNHEY, CDR2 SMNVEV (reference sequence). This CDR3 spans 15 amino acids. V was clipped by 7 bases and J by 3 bases, with 16 bases between them. CDR3 sequence: CASKNHQGNNQPQHF. CDR3 nucleotide sequence: TGTGCCAGCAAAAACCACCAGGGAAACAATCAGCCCCAGCATTTT.

This chain links TRBV7-9 with TRBJ2-1; 9 bases are a match to TRBD2. V was clipped by 6 bases and J by 9 bases; unmatched bases: 3. The CDR3 runs to 12 residues. Per germline, CDR1 SEHNR and CDR2 FQNEAQ (reference sequence). The CDR3 sequence: CASSFSGGEQFF. Written as DNA, the CDR3 is TGTGCCAGCAGTTTTAGCGGGGGTGAGCAGTTCTTC.

V is TRBV25-1 and J is TRBJ2-5; D is possibly TRBD2 (5 bases). The CDR3 is 12 amino acids. V was shortened by 4 bases and J by 4 bases, with 7 bases between the two germline ends. Germline loops: CDR1 MGHDK, CDR2 SYGVNS. The CDR3 reads CASSGGGETQYF. The CDR3 DNA sequence: TGTGCCAGCAGTGGAGGAGGAGAGACCCAGTACTTC.

The chain combines TRBV9 with TRBJ2-5; the match to TRBD1 covers 7 bases. Germline assignment: CDR1 SGDLS and CDR2 YYNGEE. The CDR3 spans 13 residues. Trimming took 1 base from V and 11 from J; bases not matched to a gene: 8. The CDR3 loop reads CASSVMTGREQYF. As DNA, the CDR3 is TGTGCCAGCAGCGTAATGACAGGGAGAGAGCAGTACTTC.

This clone was seen a few times. The rearrangement uses TRBV5-1 and TRBJ2-2, with 9 bases aligning to TRBD2. This CDR3 is built from 19 residues. Germline-derived CDR1 and CDR2 are SGHRS and YFSETQ. V lost 6 bases, J lost 0 bases, and 15 bases stayed unmatched. CDR3 amino acids: CASILGIYRLAANTGELFF. In nucleotides, the CDR3 is TGCGCCAGCATTCTGGGAATTTATCGACTAGCGGCGAACACCGGGGAGCTGTTTTTT.

The chain joins TRBV2 to TRBJ2-7, with 9 bases lining up with TRBD1. Germline CDR1 and CDR2: SNHLY and FYNNEI. The CDR3 extends over 13 amino acids. V trimming: 9 bases; J trimming: 3 bases; junction bases outside the gene matches: 6. The CDR3 is CASFPDRGYEQYF. The CDR3 DNA follows: TGTGCCAGTTTTCCGGACAGGGGCTACGAGCAGTACTTC.

The chain carries TRBV29-1 and TRBJ2-5; 10 bases line up with TRBD1. With the DNA end fitting TRBJ2-7 better, the J assignment may be wrong. Per germline, CDR1 SQVTM and CDR2 ANQGSEA. The CDR3 has 13 amino acids. This chain's CDR3 is CSAGQGESYEQYF. CDR3 coding DNA: TGCAGCGCCGGACAGGGGGAGTCCTACGAGCAGTACTTC.

The rearrangement uses TRBV6-6 and TRBJ1-2; D unresolved. The CDR3 loop spans 12 amino acids. V dropped 5 bases and J dropped 4 bases, with 8 bases sitting between them. The V gene's germline CDR1 is MNHNY and CDR2 SVGAGI (reference sequence). CDR3 sequence: CASSAKSYGYTF. The DNA of the CDR3 is TGTGCCAGCAGTGCTAAAAGCTATGGCTACACCTTC.

The rearrangement uses TRBV4-1 and TRBJ2-3; 9 nucleotides agree with TRBD1. The V gene end was trimmed by 4 bases and the J gene end by 2 bases; junction bases not matched to a gene: 10. Germline CDR1 is MGHRA and CDR2 is YSYEKL. This CDR3 comprises 17 residues. CDR3 coding DNA: TGCGCCAGCAGCCCACCAAGGACAGGGGTTGCCACAGATACGCAGTATTTT. Amino acid sequence: CASSPPRTGVATDTQYF.

This chain joins TRBV6-5 and TRBJ1-1, with 7 positions matching TRBD1. This CDR3 region has 13 residues. V dropped 0 bases and J dropped 6; count of bases not matched to a gene: 1. Germline assignment: CDR1 MNHEY and CDR2 SVGAGI. CDR3 amino acids: CASSYSTGSEAFF. The CDR3 DNA sequence: TGTGCCAGCAGTTACTCGACAGGGTCTGAAGCTTTCTTT.

J is TRBJ1-2 and V is TRBV9, with D perhaps TRBD1 (6 bases). Germline-derived CDR1 and CDR2 are SGDLS and YYNGEE. The CDR3 loop spans 13 amino acids. Trimming shortened V by 6 bases and J by 4 bases, and 13 bases separated the two germline ends. CDR3 loop: CASTLTGTYGYTF. CDR3 sequence (DNA): TGTGCCAGCACCCTGACAGGTACCTATGGCTACACCTTC.

This clone was counted only a few times. The chain combines TRBV7-9 with TRBJ1-5; TRBD1 might be the D (6 bases). The CDR3 covers 14 residues. Trimming cost V 3 bases and J 3 bases, with 9 bases left between them. Germline assignment: CDR1 SEHNR and CDR2 FQNEAQ (reference sequence). In DNA, the CDR3 is TGTGCCAGCAGCTTGGACAGTTTCAATCAGCCCCAGCATTTT. It is translated as CASSLDSFNQPQHF.

The CDR3 DNA reads TGTGCCAGCAGCTTAAGGGGTTCCTACGAGCAGTACTTC. Encoded protein: CASSLRGSYEQYF. The genes are TRBV5-4 and TRBJ2-7, with a possible D match to TRBD1 (5 bases). The germline V gene encodes CDR1 SGHNT and CDR2 YYREEE (reference sequence). V lost 2 bases, J lost 1 base, and 7 bases lay in between. The CDR3 contains 13 residues.

This clone was found a few times. The chain has TRBV6-5 and TRBJ2-7, with D perhaps matching TRBD1 (6 bases). V shed 4 bases and J shed 0 bases, with 13 bases lying between them. The CDR3 length is 15 residues. Germline V lookup: CDR1 MNHEY, CDR2 SVGAGI. The CDR3 here is CASSSPGHSSYEQYF. In DNA form, the CDR3 reads TGTGCCAGCAGTTCCCCGGGACATAGCTCCTACGAGCAGTACTTC.

V and J are TRBV9 and TRBJ1-2; 7 nucleotides align to TRBD1. Germline-derived CDR1 and CDR2 are SGDLS and YYNGEE. Losses at the gene ends were 4 bases for V and 3 bases for J; bases not matched to a gene: 15. This CDR3 region has 17 residues. This CDR3 is CASSPDTQGMGYYGYTF. The CDR3 DNA is TGTGCCAGCAGCCCGGATACACAGGGGATGGGTTACTATGGCTACACCTTC.

The J gene is TRBJ1-4, the V gene TRBV5-6; no definite D call. V was shortened by 0 bases and J by 5 bases, with 8 bases between the two germline ends. This CDR3 region has 14 residues. Germline-derived CDR1 and CDR2 are SGHDT and YYEEEE. DNA for the CDR3: TGTGCCAGCAGCTTGGTACAGACAAATGAAAAACTGTTTTTT. Encoded protein: CASSLVQTNEKLFF.

The chain is built from TRBV25-1 and TRBJ2-3; 13 bases match TRBD2. Trimming cost V 4 bases and J 10 bases; bases outside gene matches: 2. There are 13 residues in the CDR3. Per the germline V gene, CDR1 is MGHDK and CDR2 is SYGVNS. The CDR3 region has the DNA TGTGCCAGCAGTGTCGGGACTAGCGGGGCGCAGTATTTT. It encodes CASSVGTSGAQYF. The variable domain in full, with the rest retrieved from reference TRBV25-1 and TRBJ2-3, is EADIYQTPRYLVIGTGKKITLECSQTMGHDKMYWYQQDPGMELHLIHYSYGVNSTEKGDLSSESTVSRIRTEHFPLTLESARPSHTSQYLCASSVGTSGAQYFGPGTRLTVL.

J is TRBJ1-2 and V is TRBV4-3, with D tentatively TRBD1 (6 bases). Germline CDR1 and CDR2: LGHNA and YSLEER. The CDR3 has 13 amino acids. Trimming pared 6 bases from V and 1 base from J, leaving 9 bases between. The CDR3 protein is CASRQGFNYGYTF. DNA for the CDR3: TGCGCCAGCAGACAGGGCTTTAACTATGGCTACACCTTC.

This clone was seen only a few times. The rearrangement links TRBV7-9 to TRBJ1-1; 7 bases align to TRBD1. In germline, CDR1 is SEHNR, CDR2 FQNEAQ (reference sequence). J gave up 5 bases and V 4 bases, and 4 bases lay outside the gene matches. This CDR3 spans 13 amino acids. CDR3 coding DNA: TGTGCCAGCAGCTCCTCAGGGGGGACTGAAGCTTTCTTT. Translation gives CASSSSGGTEAFF.

On this clone: The same CDR3 is also encoded by other DNA sequences in this sample. The chain links TRBV7-2 to TRBJ2-7; TRBD2 agrees at 9 bases. The CDR3 has 14 amino acids. J gave up 3 bases and V 3 bases, and 3 bases lay outside the gene matches. Germline CDR1 and CDR2: SGHTA and FQGNSA. The CDR3 bases are TGTGCCAGCAGCTTCAAGCGGGAGGACTACGAGCAGTACTTC. The encoded protein is CASSFKREDYEQYF.

The chain has TRBV7-2 and TRBJ2-3; D is possibly TRBD2 (6 bases). The ends were cut back, 5 bases at V and 3 bases at J, with 9 bases in the middle. CDR3 length equals 13 residues. Germline-derived CDR1 and CDR2 are SGHTA and FQGNSA. The DNA for the CDR3 is TGTGCCAGCAGCCCAGGAGGGACAGATACGCAGTATTTT. As protein: CASSPGGTDTQYF.

This chain connects TRBV9 to TRBJ1-6; 7 bases align to TRBD1. In germline, CDR1 is SGDLS, CDR2 YYNGEE. The junction had 2 bases not matched to a gene; V was cut back by 2 bases and J by 0 bases. CDR3 length: 16 residues. The CDR3 coding sequence is TGTGCCAGCAGCGTTGCAGGGGGCTCCTATAATTCACCCCTCCACTTT. This sequence encodes CASSVAGGSYNSPLHF.

This rearrangement joins TRBV7-2 to TRBJ2-1; TRBD2 aligns across 9 bases. This CDR3 is built from 15 residues. V dropped 3 bases and J dropped 8; count of bases not matched to a gene: 8. CDR1 SGHTA and CDR2 FQGNSA come from the germline V gene. The CDR3 nucleotides read TGTGCCAGCAGCTTCATAGCGGGAGAAGGCTATGAGCAGTTCTTC. The encoded protein is CASSFIAGEGYEQFF.

This chain uses TRBV25-1 with TRBJ2-7, with TRBD2 as a possible D gene (6 bases). CDR3 size: 14 residues. Per the germline V gene, CDR1 is MGHDK and CDR2 is SYGVNS. Trimming removed 4 bases at V and 3 bases at J, with 13 bases between. The CDR3 here is CASSGRARVYEQYF. DNA of the CDR3: TGTGCCAGCAGTGGGAGGGCTAGGGTCTACGAGCAGTACTTC.

This rearrangement joins TRBV9 to TRBJ1-6; 7 bases agree with TRBD1. The V and J ends lost 4 bases and 7 bases, in that order; junction bases with no gene match: 8. This CDR3 has 15 amino acids. The V gene's germline CDR1 is SGDLS and CDR2 YYNGEE. Written as DNA, the CDR3 is TGTGCCAGCAGCTACCTGTGGGACAGCAATTCACCCCTCCACTTT. Translated: CASSYLWDSNSPLHF. Together with reference TRBV9 and TRBJ1-6, the CDR3 gives the full variable domain: DSGVTQTPKHLITATGQRVTLRCSPRSGDLSVYWYQQSLDQGLQFLIQYYNGEERAKGNILERFSAQQFPDLHSELNLSSLELGDSALYFCASSYLWDSNSPLHFGNGTRLTVT.

The rearrangement uses TRBV2 and TRBJ2-5, with D possibly matching TRBD2 (6 bases). Germline CDR1 reads SNHLY; CDR2 reads FYNNEI. Trimming removed 7 bases from V and 0 bases from J, with 18 bases in between. The CDR3 contains 16 residues. The CDR3 sequence: CASTEKRVMYQETQYF. DNA of the CDR3: TGTGCCAGCACGGAGAAGCGGGTGATGTACCAAGAGACCCAGTACTTC.